This TCR beta chain comes out of a study of blood T cells in healthy people across ages. The V gene's germline CDR1 is MNHEY and CDR2 SMNVEV (reference sequence). V lost 2 bases to trimming and J lost 8 bases, with 21 bases between them. The CDR3 has 16 residues. PCR was performed a second time for about 6 to 12 cycles using a sample-barcoded 5' primer and a J-beta primer mix. TCRdb independently ran MiXCR on the 5' RACE reads; one entry per CDR3 protein. The sample yields about 840,000 distinct CDR3 sequences, roughly 28% seen once. This clonotype occurred many times. These data were also reused for a study on T cells of mothers and their children. That study adds: Over 8.5 million reads per mother and roughly 3 million per child were obtained.

The chain carries TRBV27 and TRBJ1-2, with D maybe TRBD1 (5 bases). The sequencing sample was made of blood. The clonotype originates from a middle-aged woman in good health. For the CDR3, the DNA is TGTGCCAGCAGTTTAGACCGGACGGTCGAAAAGGGGGGCTACACCTTC. It encodes CASSLDRTVEKGGYTF.